A selection of T cell receptor beta chains follows, all from one sample in a study of long-term antiretroviral therapy in people with HIV. Data came from immunoSEQ multiplex PCR; TCRdb stores just in-frame clones and leaves some out. The table has just under 10,000 clones, about four fifths seen once. The specimen was unsorted PBMCs, collected 1.8 years before starting antiretroviral therapy. These receptors were obtained from a man in his forties or fifties with HIV. The CDR3 runs from the conserved cysteine through the conserved F or W. A D gene is named only where the DNA matches it firmly. Size values are once, few and many counts, or a class for expanded clones, and some rows have none.

>TRBV28|.|TRBJ2-5|TRBD2
TGTGCCAGCAGTTTCCTAGCGGGGGCCTTCCAAGAGACCCAGTACTTC
CASSFLAGAFQETQYF
>TRBV5-5|.|TRBJ2-4|.
TGTGCCAGCAGCTTGGAGGGTGTTAAAAACATTCAGTACTTC
CASSLEGVKNIQYF
>TRBV19|medium-sized|TRBJ1-1|.
TGTGCCAGTACCTCGACAGCGCGGTTCACTGAAGCTTTCTTT
CASTSTARFTEAFF
>TRBV6-1|.|TRBJ1-5|.
TGTGCCAGCGAGGGGAAGGGGCCCCAGCATTTT
CASEGKGPQHF
>TRBV19|.|TRBJ2-7|.
TGTGCCAGTAGTATCGGCGGACGGTACGAGCAGTACTTC
CASSIGGRYEQYF
>TRBV27|few|TRBJ2-1|TRBD1
TGTGCCAGCAGTCCACCGGGACAGGGATATAACAATGAGCAGTTCTTC
CASSPPGQGYNNEQFF
>TRBV7-9|.|TRBJ2-7|.
TGTGCCAGCAGTCGGTCTTCTACCTACGAGCAGTACTTC
CASSRSSTYEQYF
>TRBV7-2|.|TRBJ2-5|TRBD2
TGTGCCAGCAGCTTAGCGGCTAGCGGGGGGCAAGAGACCCAGTACTTC
CASSLAASGGQETQYF
>TRBV5-6|.|TRBJ2-7|TRBD2
TGTGCCAGCAGCTTGGCGGCTAGCGGTCCTGTGGGCGAGCAGTACTTC
CASSLAASGPVGEQYF
>TRBV5-4|.|TRBJ2-2|.
TGTGCCAGCGCCCCACGTACAACGAACACCGGGGAGCTGTTTTTT
CASAPRTTNTGELFF
>TRBV7-9|once|TRBJ1-2|TRBD1
TGTGCCAGCACCGTACAGGGGGCCATTTATGGCTACACCTTC
CASTVQGAIYGYTF
>TRBV5-1|.|TRBJ2-7|.
TGCGCCAGCAGCCCCGGGGGCGTGGACTACGAGCAGTACTTC
CASSPGGVDYEQYF
>TRBV5-5|.|TRBJ1-4|.
TGTGCCAGCAGTGAAGGGACATCCACAACTAATGAAAAACTGTTTTTT
CASSEGTSTTNEKLFF
>TRBV5-1|.|TRBJ2-3|.
TGCGCCAGCAGCTTGGCCGGATCCCCCACAGATACGCAGTATTTT
CASSLAGSPTDTQYF
>TRBV19|few|TRBJ1-5|TRBD1
TGTGCCAGTAGCTGGACAGGGGGCGGCAATCAGCCCCAGCATTTT
CASSWTGGGNQPQHF
>TRBV23-1|.|TRBJ2-7|.
TGCGCCAGCAGTCAATCAAGGACGGATTACTACGAGCAGTACTTC
CASSQSRTDYYEQYF
>TRBV10-3|.|TRBJ2-7|.
TGTGCCATCAGTGAGTGGGGGAGCTACGAGCAGTACTTC
CAISEWGSYEQYF
>TRBV7-2|.|TRBJ2-5|TRBD2
TGTGCCAGCAGCCCCCAAAGCGGGGGTCAAGAGACCCAGTACTTC
CASSPQSGGQETQYF
>TRBV6-5|few|TRBJ1-2|.
TGTGCCAGCAGCCGGACAGTTAACTATGGCTACACCTTC
CASSRTVNYGYTF
>TRBV25-1|.|TRBJ2-3|TRBD2
TGTGCCAGCAGTGAATTTAGCGGGCCTAGCACAGATACGCAGTATTTT
CASSEFSGPSTDTQYF
>TRBV19|.|TRBJ1-5|TRBD1
TGTGCCAGTAGTATCGGCAGGGGGATCAATCAGCCCCAGCATTTT
CASSIGRGINQPQHF
>TRBV27|.|TRBJ2-7|.
TGTGCCAGCAGTTTATCTCGCGGACAGATCGTCTACGAGCAGTACTTC
CASSLSRGQIVYEQYF
>TRBV5-1|few|TRBJ1-2|.
TGCGCCAGCAGCTTGGGGGACATTGGCTACACCTTC
CASSLGDIGYTF
>TRBV20-1|.|TRBJ1-2|.
TGCAGTGGCCAGGGAAACTATGGCTACACCTTC
CSGQGNYGYTF
>TRBV2|.|TRBJ1-2|.
TGTGCCAGCAGTACCCATGAGACAACGCCTAACTATGGCTACACCTTC
CASSTHETTPNYGYTF
>TRBV2|few|TRBJ1-4|TRBD1
TGTGCCAGCAGCCGGGACAGGGGCCTTAGTAATGAAAAACTGTTTTTT
CASSRDRGLSNEKLFF